This TCR beta chain was found in a study of blood T cell repertoires in COVID-19. Study information: Acute-phase and convalescent COVID-19 samples originated in the United States, Italy and Spain. The analysed material was cDNA or gDNA that came from T cells, B-cell-depleted T cells, or PBMCs.

In the original workflow: Estimation of nucleated cell counts was performed using reference gene primer amplification. Measured with immunoSEQ multiplex PCR; TCRdb has only the in-frame clones, and not every one. Clone size and the V and J calls come from that table; the DNA yielded D and trimming. The data hold about 75,000 clones, with 79% observed a single time. V dropped 3 bases and J dropped 6; count of bases not matched to a gene: 8. CDR1 is KGHSH and CDR2 is LQKENI in the germline V gene. There are 15 residues in the CDR3. The sequenced sample was peripheral blood. The rearrangement joins TRBV18 to TRBJ1-5, with 7 nucleotides matching TRBD1. This TCR was recovered from a woman aged 80 or over with active or convalescent COVID-19. The CDR3 reads CASSPDGTESQPQHF. The DNA for the CDR3 is TGTGCCAGCTCACCGGACGGGACAGAAAGTCAGCCCCAGCATTTT.